This TCR beta chain was identified in a study of CD8 T cells in ankylosing spondylitis. TCRdb reprocessed the 5' RACE reads with MiXCR, giving one entry per CDR3 protein. This table holds roughly 370,000 distinct CDR3 sequences, around 24% found once. This clonotype came up a few times. What it binds is unknown. Study-level results: Reportedly, disease-linked clones are significantly enriched in ankylosing spondylitis patients' matched synovial fluid. A TCR beta motif of fewer than ten highly homologous variants seemed to mark ankylosing spondylitis blood. Researchers report that disease-linked clones proved CD8+ and relatively rare in peripheral blood.

Germline-derived CDR1 and CDR2 are DFQATT and SNEGSKA (reference sequence). Trimming took 5 bases from V and 0 from J, leaving 10 bases between them. CDR3 length: 14 residues. The chain has TRBV20-1 and TRBJ1-4; D call uncertain. Material for sequencing was blood, either unsorted or a sorted T cell fraction (not recorded which). This clonotype was sampled from a male donor with ankylosing spondylitis. The CDR3 loop is CSAADLATNEKLFF. As DNA, the CDR3 is TGCAGTGCTGCGGACCTAGCAACTAATGAAAAACTGTTTTTT.